These 31 T cell receptor beta chains share one sample of origin, sequenced in a study of T cells in Graves' hyperthyroidism and ophthalmopathy. RNA transcripts served as the template for amplifying TCR beta CDR3 regions. HTBI primers were used for first-round RT-PCR of the TCR CDR3. TCRdb itself ran the multiplex PCR reads through MiXCR, one entry per CDR3 protein. The sample lists about 300,000 distinct CDR3 sequences, roughly an eighth occurring once. Source material: blood. All receptors derive from a woman in her thirties or forties with Graves' hyperthyroidism.

The V and J genes are TRBV20-1 and TRBJ2-7; 7 bases match TRBD2. Losses at the gene ends were 3 bases for V and 6 bases for J; bases not matched to a gene: 8. CDR1 is DFQATT and CDR2 is SNEGSKA in the germline V gene (reference sequence). The CDR3 has 13 residues. This CDR3 reads CSASGGRASEQYF. The CDR3 region has the DNA TGCAGTGCTAGTGGGGGGAGGGCCTCCGAGCAGTACTTC.

This sequence joins TRBV18 and TRBJ1-1; TRBD1 matches 7 bases. Germline CDR1 and CDR2: KGHSH and LQKENI. V shed 5 bases, J shed 1 base, and the junction held 1 base outside the gene matches. This CDR3 is 13 amino acids long. CDR3: CASSGQENTEAFF. The CDR3 nucleotides read TGTGCCAGCTCAGGACAGGAGAACACTGAAGCTTTCTTT.

In regard to this clonotype: This may come from a read error, since a much larger clone is one base off. J is TRBJ2-5 and V is TRBV29-1, with 7 bases matching TRBD2. The germline V gene has CDR1 SQVTM and CDR2 ANQGSEA. The CDR3 totals 13 residues. CDR3 coding DNA: TGCCGCGTTGGGGCTAGCGGAGGGGAGACCCAGTACTTC. This translates into CRVGASGGETQYF.

Ten or more counts support this clonotype. V gene TRBV15 combines with J gene TRBJ1-2; D remains unclear. The CDR3 contains 14 residues. Deletions cut 5 bases from V and 2 bases from J, with 12 bases between. Looked up from germline, CDR1 is LNHNV and CDR2 is YYDKDF (reference sequence). As DNA, the CDR3 is TGTGCCACCAGCTTACGGACCTCGAACTATGGCTACACCTTC. This gives the protein CATSLRTSNYGYTF.

This clonotype showed up many times. The chain uses TRBV6-1 and TRBJ2-3; 14 bases fit TRBD2. V was clipped by 4 bases and J by 5 bases; unmatched bases: 2. The CDR3 consists of 15 residues. Germline V gives CDR1 MNHNS, CDR2 SASEGT. The CDR3 protein is CASSGGLAGEDTQYF. The CDR3 bases are TGTGCCAGCAGTGGGGGACTAGCGGGGGAAGATACGCAGTATTTT.

The table lists this clonotype with a few counts. The chain couples TRBV13 to TRBJ2-4; 8 bases fit TRBD1. After removal of 5 bases from V and 2 bases from J, the junction contained 5 bases not matched to a gene. The CDR3 sequence is 15 residues long. CDR1 and CDR2 from the germline V gene are PRHDT and FYEKMQ (reference sequence). CDR3 sequence: CASSQGAQSKNIQYF. The CDR3, as DNA: TGTGCCAGCAGCCAGGGGGCGCAATCCAAAAACATTCAGTACTTC.

This clonotype was seen ten or more times. This rearrangement joins TRBV19 to TRBJ2-7, with D possibly TRBD1 on 5 matching bases. The V gene's germline CDR1 is LNHDA and CDR2 SQIVND (reference sequence). V lost 4 bases and J 5 bases, leaving 15 bases between the germline ends. This CDR3 region has 14 residues. CDR3 loop: CASSTADNSNEQYF. The CDR3 nucleotides read TGTGCCAGTAGTACGGCGGACAATTCAAACGAGCAGTACTTC. The complete variable domain, with remaining parts taken from reference TRBV19 and TRBJ2-7, reads DGGITQSPKYLFRKEGQNVTLSCEQNLNHDAMYWYRQDPGQGLRLIYYSQIVNDFQKGDIAEGYSVSREKKESFPLTVTSAQKNPTAFYLCASSTADNSNEQYFGPGTRLTVT.

This clonotype has at least ten counts. The chain recombines TRBV30 with TRBJ1-2; the match to TRBD1 covers 9 bases. There are 14 residues in the CDR3. Germline loops: CDR1 GTSNPN, CDR2 SVGIG (reference sequence). The V and J ends lost 5 bases and 2 bases, in that order; junction bases with no gene match: 6. DNA of the CDR3: TGTGCCTGGGGTCGGACAGGGGAGAACTATGGCTACACCTTC. Protein: CAWGRTGENYGYTF.

This clonotype was observed many times. The chain recombines TRBV5-5 with TRBJ2-7; D call uncertain. The V gene's germline CDR1 is SGHKS and CDR2 YYEKEE (reference sequence). The CDR3 contains 13 residues. Trimming stripped 6 bases from V and 5 bases from J, with 15 bases between. CDR3 loop: CASTPYVGNEQYF. DNA for the CDR3: TGTGCCAGCACCCCTTACGTGGGGAACGAGCAGTACTTC.

V gene TRBV9 combines with J gene TRBJ2-2; D is uncertain. Trimming removed 0 bases at V and 2 bases at J, with 11 bases between. The CDR3 has 16 residues. Germline assignment: CDR1 SGDLS and CDR2 YYNGEE. The CDR3 protein is CASSVGMGINTGELFF. As DNA, the CDR3 is TGTGCCAGCAGCGTAGGGATGGGGATTAACACCGGGGAGCTGTTTTTT.

Many counts were recorded for this clonotype. The CDR3 bases are TGTGCCAGCAGTTCCCCGGTAGGGGCTAAGGGTTCACCCCTCCACTTT. Protein sequence: CASSSPVGAKGSPLHF. J is TRBJ1-6 and V is TRBV28, with D perhaps matching TRBD1 (5 bases). The CDR3 is 16 residues long. Germline lookup yields CDR1 MDHEN and CDR2 SYDVKM. V lost 4 bases to trimming and J lost 9 bases, with 19 bases between them.

This clonotype was found a few times. The chain joins TRBV14 to TRBJ2-5, with a possible D match to TRBD2 (7 bases). Germline values: CDR1 SGHDN, CDR2 FVKESK. Between the trimmed V and J ends, which lost 4 bases and 0 bases, there was a span of 12 bases. This CDR3 has 15 residues. The CDR3 reads CASSPGGPNQETQYF. The CDR3 region has the DNA TGTGCCAGCAGCCCCGGGGGGCCCAACCAAGAGACCCAGTACTTC.

This clonotype occurred once. This chain links TRBV6-4 with TRBJ1-1; tentatively, D is TRBD1 (5 bases). The germline gives CDR1 MRHNA, CDR2 SNTAGT. The CDR3 covers 14 residues. Trimming pared 6 bases from V and 6 bases from J, leaving 17 bases between. The CDR3 nucleotides read TGTGCCAGCAGGAGAGGGCAGGGAGGGTCTGAAGCTTTCTTT. This gives the protein CASRRGQGGSEAFF.

This clonotype was counted ten times or more. The chain uses TRBV7-8 and TRBJ2-1, with D unresolved. Deletions cut 5 bases from V and 4 bases from J, with 12 bases between. The CDR3 has 14 amino acids. Germline V gene sequence: CDR1 SGHVS, CDR2 FQNEAQ. CDR3 residues: CASSPLRGYNEQFF. CDR3 coding DNA: TGTGCCAGCAGCCCCCTCAGAGGTTACAATGAGCAGTTCTTC.

There are many counts of this clonotype. V is TRBV7-6 and J is TRBJ2-2; weak D call: TRBD2 (5 bases). Trimming removed 5 bases at V and 1 base at J, with 14 bases between. CDR1 and CDR2 from the germline V gene are SGHVS and FNYEAQ. The CDR3 length is 16 residues. The CDR3 DNA sequence: TGTGCCAGCAGCCCCCAAGCCAGCGGGAACACCGGGGAGCTGTTTTTT. Its translation is CASSPQASGNTGELFF.

This clonotype was counted ten times or more. The J gene is TRBJ2-7, the V gene TRBV7-9; D gene unclear. CDR3 length equals 18 residues. The ends were cut back, 2 bases at V and 0 bases at J, with 20 bases in the middle. CDR1 and CDR2 (germline): SEHNR, FQNEAQ (reference sequence). The CDR3 bases are TGTGCCAGCAGCTTATCACCCGGCCAGGCAGAGAGCTCCTACGAGCAGTACTTC. Translation gives CASSLSPGQAESSYEQYF.

This chain links TRBV5-1 with TRBJ2-1, with D possibly TRBD2 on 5 matching bases. V shed 1 base and J shed 4 bases, with 15 bases lying between them. The CDR3 contains 16 residues. Germline loops: CDR1 SGHRS, CDR2 YFSETQ. CDR3 sequence: CASSLRTLPRYNEQFF. As DNA, the CDR3 is TGCGCCAGCAGCTTGAGGACTCTACCAAGATACAATGAGCAGTTCTTC.

This clonotype was observed a handful of times. The CDR3 DNA follows: TGTGCCAGCAGCTTAGTGGGTATGGGCTTCGAGCAGTACTTC. This sequence encodes CASSLVGMGFEQYF. J is TRBJ2-7 and V is TRBV11-2; unclear D gene. Trimming removed 1 base at V and 6 bases at J, with 13 bases between. The length of the CDR3 is 14 residues. Germline CDR1 and CDR2: SGHAT and FQNNGV.

This clonotype was observed at least ten times. J is TRBJ2-3 and V is TRBV6-1; D is unresolved. V was pared by 4 bases and J by 2 bases, with 10 bases between. The CDR3 is 14 amino acids. Germline V lookup: CDR1 MNHNS, CDR2 SASEGT. For the CDR3, the DNA is TGTGCCAGCAGTGGCAGCGACCACACAGATACGCAGTATTTT. Protein: CASSGSDHTDTQYF.

On this clonotype itself: A read error is possible here, since a much larger clone lies one base away. V and J are TRBV12-5 and TRBJ1-3; D is unclear. Germline loops: CDR1 LGHNT, CDR2 FRNRAP. The CDR3 length is 13 residues. The CDR3 region is CASTPFSGHTIYF. The CDR3 bases are TGTGCTAGTACACCCTTCTCTGGACACACCATATATTTT.

Regarding this clonotype: A much larger clone is a single base away; this may be a read error. The chain employs TRBV2 and TRBJ1-2; tentative D call: TRBD1 (5 bases). The CDR3 runs to 14 residues. Germline lookup yields CDR1 SNHLY and CDR2 FYNNEI. V shed 9 bases and J shed 2 bases, with 16 bases lying between them. CDR3 sequence (DNA): TGTGCCAGGGAGGGCAGGGCAACGAACTATGGCTACACCTTC. Translated, it gives CAREGRATNYGYTF. The whole variable domain, remainder taken from reference TRBV2 and TRBJ1-2, is EPEVTQTPSHQVTQMGQEVILRCVPISNHLYFYWYRQILGQKVEFLVSFYNNEISEKSEIFDDQFSVERPDGSNFTLKIRSTKLEDSAMYFCAREGRATNYGYTFGSGTRLTVV.

This clonotype appeared a few times. The V gene is TRBV13, the J gene TRBJ2-5; tentatively, D is TRBD1 or TRBD2 (5 bases each). The CDR3 totals 14 residues. Germline V gene lookup returns CDR1 PRHDT and CDR2 FYEKMQ (reference sequence). Trimming removed 8 bases from V and 11 bases from J, with 24 bases in between. This chain's CDR3 is CASLTKRYSGQQYF. In DNA, the CDR3 is TGTGCCAGCCTCACAAAAAGGTACAGCGGACAACAGTACTTC.

This clonotype was seen many times. The chain uses TRBV7-2 and TRBJ1-1; the match to TRBD1 covers 7 bases. Germline V gene lookup returns CDR1 SGHTA and CDR2 FQGNSA. J was trimmed by 3 bases and V by 5 bases; bases with no gene match: 12. This CDR3 is 16 amino acids long. The CDR3 loop is CASSPQTGKMHTEAFF. The DNA for the CDR3 is TGTGCCAGCAGCCCTCAGACAGGGAAGATGCACACTGAAGCTTTCTTT. The complete variable domain, with remaining parts taken from reference TRBV7-2 and TRBJ1-1, reads GAGVSQSPSNKVTEKGKDVELRCDPISGHTALYWYRQSLGQGLEFLIYFQGNSAPDKSGLPSDRFSAERTGGSVSTLTIQRTQQEDSAVYLCASSPQTGKMHTEAFFGQGTRLTVV.

This clonotype appeared many times. The rearrangement joins TRBV10-3 to TRBJ2-3; 8 bases match TRBD1. The J segment lost 0 bases and the V segment lost 10 bases, leaving 6 bases of the junction unmatched. Per the germline V gene, CDR1 is ENHRY and CDR2 is SYGVKD. The CDR3 runs to 14 residues. CDR3 bases: TGTGCCACCCACCGGGACAGGAGCACAGATACGCAGTATTTT. Its protein product is CATHRDRSTDTQYF.

This clonotype appeared many times. The chain uses TRBV27 and TRBJ2-5; maybe TRBD2 (6 bases). The CDR3 covers 16 residues. The V end was cut by 4 bases, the J end by 5 bases, with 20 bases between. Germline V lookup: CDR1 MNHEY, CDR2 SMNVEV (reference sequence). The CDR3 nucleotides are TGTGCCAGCAGTTCCCTAAGGACCTCCGGAGGGGAGACCCAGTACTTC. Its translation is CASSSLRTSGGETQYF.

In this sample, this clonotype turned up many times. DNA of the CDR3: TGTGCCAGCAGGCCTGGACTAGCGGGAGGTAGCAAGCCCTACGAGCAGTACTTC. Translating gives CASRPGLAGGSKPYEQYF. The rearrangement links TRBV11-2 to TRBJ2-7, with TRBD2 identical over 14 bases. Germline-derived CDR1 and CDR2 are SGHAT and FQNNGV. The junction had 12 bases not matched to a gene; V was cut back by 6 bases and J by 2 bases. The CDR3 consists of 18 residues.

A few counts support this clonotype. The CDR3 DNA reads TGCAGTGCTAGAGATACGGCGGCCTCTGGGGCCAACGTCCTGACTTTC. It yields the protein CSARDTAASGANVLTF. This chain links TRBV20-1 with TRBJ2-6; no firm D call. Germline CDR1 DFQATT, CDR2 SNEGSKA (reference sequence). The CDR3 length is 16 residues. The ends were cut back, 0 bases at V and 0 bases at J, with 9 bases in the middle.

This clonotype came up many times. The chain recombines TRBV27 with TRBJ1-6, with 9 bases matching TRBD1. This CDR3 has 16 amino acids. Unmatched junction bases numbered 12, after V lost 6 bases and J lost 9 bases. CDR1 and CDR2 from the germline V gene are MNHEY and SMNVEV (reference sequence). The CDR3 is CASSLRTGDPLSPLHF. The CDR3 nucleotides are TGTGCCAGCAGCCTGAGGACAGGGGACCCGCTTTCACCCCTCCACTTT.

Many counts were recorded for this clonotype. The chain has TRBV7-9 and TRBJ1-6; tentatively, D is TRBD1 (5 bases). V lost 1 base to trimming and J lost 10 bases, with 14 bases between them. Germline V gene lookup returns CDR1 SEHNR and CDR2 FQNEAQ (reference sequence). There are 15 residues in the CDR3. CDR3 amino acids: CASSLEGQGGSPLHF. CDR3 in DNA: TGTGCCAGCAGCTTAGAAGGCCAGGGTGGCTCACCCCTCCACTTT.

This clonotype was counted many times. The V call is TRBV2, the J call TRBJ2-7, with D possibly called TRBD1 or TRBD2 (5 bases each). Germline V gives CDR1 SNHLY, CDR2 FYNNEI. Deletions cut 6 bases from V and 3 bases from J, with 18 bases between. This CDR3 region has 15 residues. The CDR3 reads CASSDNEGSGYEQYF. CDR3 nucleotide sequence: TGTGCCAGCAGCGATAACGAGGGGAGCGGCTACGAGCAGTACTTC.

CDR3 amino acids: CSARARLGIMYEQFF. The CDR3 DNA reads TGCAGTGCTAGAGCGAGACTAGGGATTATGTATGAGCAGTTCTTC. This chain connects TRBV20-1 to TRBJ2-1, with a tentative D call TRBD2 (6 bases). Germline lookup yields CDR1 DFQATT and CDR2 SNEGSKA (reference sequence). The CDR3 length is 15 residues. V was cut by 1 base and J by 8 bases, with 18 bases left in between.